This entry lists 21 T cell receptor beta chains sequenced from one sample in a study of PD-1 blockade in mismatch repair-deficient tumors. TCRdb's copy holds only in-frame clones and misses some; the assay was immunoSEQ multiplex PCR. The repertoire includes under 95,000 clones, roughly 80% of them detected once, and more than 2.5% sits in the top ten. The source material was peripheral blood, sampled 12 weeks after starting pembrolizumab. The source is an adult with mismatch repair-deficient cancer.

J is TRBJ1-2 and V is TRBV5-1; weak D call: TRBD1 (6 bases). V was trimmed by 1 base and J by 0 bases, leaving 7 bases between them. The CDR3 has 14 amino acids. Germline assignment: CDR1 SGHRS and CDR2 YFSETQ. CDR3 region: CASSLRTANYGYTF. CDR3 bases: TGCGCCAGCAGCTTGAGGACAGCTAACTATGGCTACACCTTC.

The V gene is TRBV11-3, the J gene TRBJ1-2; perhaps TRBD1 as D (5 bases). CDR1 and CDR2 (germline): SGHNT, YENEEA. The CDR3 length is 13 residues. V was trimmed by 2 bases and J by 7 bases, leaving 11 bases between them. The CDR3 loop is CASSLQGGVGYTF. In nucleotides, the CDR3 is TGTGCCAGCAGCTTACAGGGCGGGGTTGGCTACACCTTC.

This sequence joins TRBV19 and TRBJ1-2, with D hard to call. This CDR3 is 21 amino acids long. V was trimmed by 10 bases and J by 6 bases, leaving 42 bases between them. The germline CDR1 and CDR2 sequences are LNHDA and SQIVND (reference sequence). This CDR3 reads CATTPVVGWSFRRPVPDGYTF. The CDR3 DNA follows: TGTGCCACCACCCCTGTGGTAGGATGGTCATTCCGGCGGCCGGTTCCTGATGGCTACACCTTC.

The chain employs TRBV5-4 and TRBJ2-3, with D perhaps matching TRBD2 (5 bases). CDR3 length equals 14 residues. The V and J ends lost 0 bases and 6 bases respectively, with 11 bases between them. Germline V lookup: CDR1 SGHNT, CDR2 YYREEE (reference sequence). The CDR3 reads CASSLASSGDTQYF. CDR3 in DNA: TGTGCCAGCAGCTTGGCAAGTTCGGGGGATACGCAGTATTTT.

V usage is TRBV18 and J usage is TRBJ2-5, with TRBD2 identical over 7 bases. The CDR3 is 16 amino acids. V lost 2 bases, J lost 3 bases, and 9 bases stayed unmatched. Germline V lookup: CDR1 KGHSH, CDR2 LQKENI. The DNA of the CDR3 is TGTGCCAGCTCACCAAGCCTCGCGGGAGTTAAAGAGACCCAGTACTTC. This sequence encodes CASSPSLAGVKETQYF.

V usage is TRBV11-1 and J usage is TRBJ2-1; 13 bases agree with TRBD2. This CDR3 comprises 15 residues. The V gene's germline CDR1 is SGHAT and CDR2 FQDESV (reference sequence). V lost 5 bases and J lost 8; bases outside the gene matches: 6. The CDR3 DNA reads TGTGCCAGCAGCCTCGGGACTAGCGGGATTCATGAGCAGTTCTTC. It yields the protein CASSLGTSGIHEQFF.

This chain joins TRBV4-2 and TRBJ1-2, with TRBD1 as a possible D gene (5 bases). Trimming stripped 3 bases from V and 6 bases from J, with 17 bases between. Germline assignment: CDR1 LGHNA and CDR2 YNFKEQ. The CDR3 sequence is 15 residues long. The CDR3: CASSHSQNRDHGYTF. The CDR3 bases are TGTGCCAGCAGCCATTCTCAAAACCGGGACCATGGCTACACCTTC.

The rearrangement joins TRBV11-2 to TRBJ2-1, with 9 bases that match TRBD2. Germline V CDR1 and CDR2: SGHAT, FQNNGV. The CDR3 runs 15 residues. V lost 5 bases and J lost 3; bases outside the gene matches: 5. Here the CDR3 reads CASSPGLAFYNEQFF. The CDR3 DNA reads as TGTGCCAGCAGCCCGGGACTAGCCTTCTACAATGAGCAGTTCTTC.

This clone came up a few times. The chain recombines TRBV30 with TRBJ2-7, with 8 bases lining up with TRBD1. V shed 2 bases, J shed 6 bases, and the junction held 6 bases outside the gene matches. Germline assignment: CDR1 GTSNPN and CDR2 SVGIG (reference sequence). This CDR3 has 13 residues. Written as DNA, the CDR3 is TGTGCCTGGAGTACAGGGGGACGGAGCGAGCAGTACTTC. As protein: CAWSTGGRSEQYF. Using reference TRBV30 and TRBJ2-7 for the parts outside the CDR3, the full variable domain is SQTIHQWPATLVQPVGSPLSLECTVEGTSNPNLYWYRQAAGRGLQLLFYSVGIGQISSEVPQNLSASRPQDRQFILSSKKLLLSDSGFYLCAWSTGGRSEQYFGPGTRLTVT.

The J gene is TRBJ2-1, the V gene TRBV7-6; D is possibly TRBD2 (6 bases). In germline, CDR1 is SGHVS, CDR2 FNYEAQ. CDR3 length: 16 amino acids. The germline V and J ends were trimmed by 5 bases and 0 bases, with 14 bases remaining between them. For the CDR3, the DNA is TGTGCCAGCAGCGCTCGGGCGGGGAGCTCCTACAATGAGCAGTTCTTC. Its protein is CASSARAGSSYNEQFF.

The J gene is TRBJ2-7, the V gene TRBV28; no definite D call. The V gene lost 5 bases and the J gene lost 2 bases, with 16 bases spanning the gap. Germline CDR1 and CDR2: MDHEN and SYDVKM. The CDR3 extends over 15 amino acids. This CDR3 is CASSTSSRNTYEQYF. The CDR3 DNA follows: TGTGCCAGCAGTACATCTTCTCGGAACACCTACGAGCAGTACTTC.

The CDR3 spells CASSLSGNIVDTQYF. As DNA, the CDR3 is TGTGCCAGCAGCCTCAGCGGGAATATAGTGGATACGCAGTATTTT. The chain uses TRBV7-3 and TRBJ2-3, with 7 bases matching TRBD2. This CDR3 contains 15 residues. The J segment lost 6 bases and the V segment lost 5 bases, leaving 11 bases of the junction unmatched. Germline assignment: CDR1 SGHTA and CDR2 FQGTGA.

The chain links TRBV11-2 to TRBJ1-1, with D possibly being TRBD1 (5 bases). The CDR3 length is 14 residues. V lost 5 bases and J 7 bases, leaving 17 bases between the germline ends. Germline CDR1 reads SGHAT; CDR2 reads FQNNGV. The CDR3 protein is CASSPREGTIEAFF. The CDR3 nucleotides read TGTGCCAGCAGCCCCCGAGAAGGGACGATTGAAGCTTTCTTT.

This chain uses TRBV5-8 with TRBJ2-3, with TRBD1 matching 8 bases. J lost 1 base, V lost 4 bases, and 5 bases had no gene match. The CDR3 loop spans 15 amino acids. The germline CDR1 and CDR2 sequences are SGHTS and YDEGEE. CDR3 sequence reads: CASSRGQAGTDTQYF. Written as DNA, the CDR3 is TGTGCCAGCAGCAGGGGACAGGCCGGCACAGATACGCAGTATTTT.

V and J are TRBV14 and TRBJ2-7; 10 positions agree with TRBD1. The CDR3 sequence is 15 residues long. Looked up from germline, CDR1 is SGHDN and CDR2 is FVKESK. Trimming at V came to 4 bases and at J to 6 bases, leaving 9 bases not matched to a gene. CDR3 loop: CASSPHGTGDREQYF. The CDR3 DNA reads as TGTGCCAGCAGCCCCCACGGGACAGGGGACCGCGAGCAGTACTTC.

The chain employs TRBV10-3 and TRBJ1-1; D is perhaps TRBD1 (5 bases). The germline V gene has CDR1 ENHRY and CDR2 SYGVKD. With 6 bases removed from V and 0 bases from J, the gap between germline ends came to 11 bases. The CDR3 is 14 amino acids. The CDR3 here is CAIRPRGLNTEAFF. The CDR3 DNA reads TGTGCCATCAGACCGCGGGGACTGAACACTGAAGCTTTCTTT.

The CDR3 DNA reads as TGTGCCAGCAGCTCGATTTCTAGGTTATACGAGCAGTACTTC. Protein: CASSSISRLYEQYF. The chain recombines TRBV11-2 with TRBJ2-7; D gene ambiguous. There are 14 residues in the CDR3. The V end lost 4 bases, the J end lost 4 bases, and 14 bases lay between the germline ends. Germline values: CDR1 SGHAT, CDR2 FQNNGV.

The V call is TRBV5-4, the J call TRBJ2-1; 8 nucleotides line up with TRBD2. CDR1 and CDR2 (germline): SGHNT, YYREEE (reference sequence). CDR3 length: 16 amino acids. V dropped 0 bases and J dropped 12; count of bases not matched to a gene: 14. The CDR3 DNA is TGTGCCAGCAGCTTGGAAAGCGGGAGCATTGAACGAAGGCAGTTCTTC. Translation: CASSLESGSIERRQFF.

The V and J genes are TRBV6-1 and TRBJ2-7; the match to TRBD2 covers 10 bases. CDR3 length: 15 amino acids. Germline trimming cut 6 bases from V and 7 bases from J; bases unmatched to any gene: 12. Germline CDR1 and CDR2: MNHNS and SASEGT. The CDR3 nucleotides are TGTGCCAGCAGCAGAGCGGGAGGGGGGTTCGGGGAGCAGTACTTC. It translates to CASSRAGGGFGEQYF.

V gene TRBV14 combines with J gene TRBJ1-1; 7 bases are shared with TRBD1. Germline V gene lookup returns CDR1 SGHDN and CDR2 FVKESK. The J segment lost 4 bases and the V segment lost 2 bases, leaving 1 base of the junction unmatched. This CDR3 comprises 13 residues. CDR3: CASSQNRGTEAFF. The CDR3 DNA reads as TGTGCCAGCAGCCAAAACAGGGGCACTGAAGCTTTCTTT.

CDR3 protein: CASSETGAMNTEAFF. CDR3 bases: TGTGCCAGCAGCGAGACCGGGGCCATGAACACTGAAGCTTTCTTT. This chain uses TRBV9 with TRBJ1-1, with D perhaps TRBD1 (5 bases). Trimming removed 3 bases from V and 0 bases from J, with 12 bases in between. Germline V gene data show CDR1 as SGDLS and CDR2 as YYNGEE. The length of the CDR3 is 15 residues.